These T cell receptor beta chains were read from a single sample in a study of cytomegalovirus exposure and HLA in healthy donors. Profiled with immunoSEQ multiplex PCR; TCRdb holds only in-frame clones, not every one. The table has over 120,000 clones, roughly 89% seen once. Sequenced material: PBMCs. Receptor source: a woman younger than 30 in good health and CMV-seropositive. Both conserved end residues are part of each CDR3. A D gene is named only where the DNA matches it firmly. Clone size is given for some rows only: seen once, a few or many times, or a class if the clone is expanded.

D,V,size,J,DNA,CDR3
.,TRBV15,.,TRBJ1-6,TGTGCCACCAGCAGAGACCGGGACACGGTGTCTTCACCCCTCCACTTT,CATSRDRDTVSSPLHF
.,TRBV15,.,TRBJ1-2,TGTGCCACCCAACAGGGCCGGGGTAACTATGGCTACACCTTC,CATQQGRGNYGYTF
.,TRBV18,.,TRBJ2-7,TGTGCCAGCTCACCAATTTACGAGAGGGCTTTCGAGCAGTACTTC,CASSPIYERAFEQYF
.,TRBV7-3,once,TRBJ1-5,TGTGCCAGCAGCTTGACAGTCAATCAGCCCCAGCATTTT,CASSLTVNQPQHF
.,TRBV6-5,once,TRBJ1-1,TGTGCCAGCAGCCTTTATGTTTCGACTGAAGCTTTCTTT,CASSLYVSTEAFF
.,TRBV6-6,.,TRBJ2-3,TGTGCCAGCAGTTACGGGGGGAACACAGATACGCAGTATTTT,CASSYGGNTDTQYF
.,TRBV10-3,.,TRBJ1-2,TGTGCCATCAGTGAGTCGGCAGGGTCTGGCTACACCTTC,CAISESAGSGYTF
TRBD1,TRBV7-9,once,TRBJ2-1,TGTGCCAGCAGAGTAGGGGGCTTAAATGAGCAGTTCTTC,CASRVGGLNEQFF
TRBD1,TRBV2,.,TRBJ1-3,TGTGCCAGCGGTGTGACAGGGAGAAGCTCTGGAAACACCATATATTTT,CASGVTGRSSGNTIYF
TRBD1,TRBV6-5,.,TRBJ1-1,TGTGCCAGCAGTCGGACAGGGAACACTGAAGCTTTCTTT,CASSRTGNTEAFF
.,TRBV29-1,.,TRBJ2-7,TGCAGCGTTGAGGCAGGGCCCTACGAGCAGTACTTC,CSVEAGPYEQYF
.,TRBV7-3,.,TRBJ2-1,TGTGCCAGCAGCTTAATGGGGAGTCGTCCGTTCTTC,CASSLMGSRPFF
.,TRBV28,.,TRBJ1-2,TGTGCCAGCCTTCCCTGGAGGGGAGGCCATGGCTACACCTTC,CASLPWRGGHGYTF
.,TRBV7-8,.,TRBJ2-3,TGTGCCAGCAGCTTAGATTCTGCAGATACGCAGTATTTT,CASSLDSADTQYF
TRBD2,TRBV2,.,TRBJ2-7,TGTGCCAGCAGTGGGTTTGGGACGATCGCGGGGGTCGGGTACGAGCAGTACTTC,CASSGFGTIAGVGYEQYF
.,TRBV9,.,TRBJ1-3,TGTGCCAGCAGCGCCCCGGGGGTTGGAAACACCATATATTTT,CASSAPGVGNTIYF
.,TRBV27,.,TRBJ1-2,TGTGCCAGCAGTTTCGGAGAAACATATGGCTACACCTTC,CASSFGETYGYTF
.,TRBV2,.,TRBJ2-7,TGTGCCACCCTCCTAGCGAGCCTTTCCTACGAGCAGTACTTC,CATLLASLSYEQYF
TRBD1,TRBV18,.,TRBJ1-2,TGTGCCAGCTCAACGGACAGGAAATCCAGCTACACCTTC,CASSTDRKSSYTF